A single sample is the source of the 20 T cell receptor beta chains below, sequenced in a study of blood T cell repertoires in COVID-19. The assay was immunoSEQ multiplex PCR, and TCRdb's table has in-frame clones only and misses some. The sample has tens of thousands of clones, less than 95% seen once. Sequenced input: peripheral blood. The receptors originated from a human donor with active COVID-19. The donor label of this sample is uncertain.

CDR3 protein: CASSPGGVGSYEQYF. As DNA, the CDR3 is TGTGCCAGCAGCCCCGGGGGGGTAGGCTCCTACGAGCAGTACTTC. The chain joins TRBV7-9 to TRBJ2-7, with 8 bases fitting TRBD2. CDR1 is SEHNR and CDR2 is FQNEAQ in the germline V gene (reference sequence). The J segment lost 0 bases and the V segment lost 5 bases, leaving 6 bases of the junction unmatched. The CDR3 is 15 amino acids. Supplemented by reference TRBV7-9 and TRBJ2-7, the full variable domain reads DTGVSQNPRHKITKRGQNVTFRCDPISEHNRLYWYRQTLGQGPEFLTYFQNEAQLEKSRLLSDRFSAERPKGSFSTLEIQRTEQGDSAMYLCASSPGGVGSYEQYFGPGTRLTVT.

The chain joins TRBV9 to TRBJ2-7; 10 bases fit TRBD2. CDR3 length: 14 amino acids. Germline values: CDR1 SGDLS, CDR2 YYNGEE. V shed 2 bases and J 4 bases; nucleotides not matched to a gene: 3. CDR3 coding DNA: TGTGCCAGCAGCGTTAGCGGGGGGCTTTACGAGCAGTACTTC. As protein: CASSVSGGLYEQYF.

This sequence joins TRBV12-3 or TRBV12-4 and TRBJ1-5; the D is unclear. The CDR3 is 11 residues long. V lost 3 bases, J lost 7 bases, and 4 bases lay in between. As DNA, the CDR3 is TGTGCCAGCAGTTTTATGCAGCCCCAGCATTTT. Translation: CASSFMQPQHF.

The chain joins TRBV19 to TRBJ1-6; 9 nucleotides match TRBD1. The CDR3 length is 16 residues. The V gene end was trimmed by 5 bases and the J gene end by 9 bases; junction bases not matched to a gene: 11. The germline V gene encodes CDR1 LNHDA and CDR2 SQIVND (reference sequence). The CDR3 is CASSARTGESFSPLHF. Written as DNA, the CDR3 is TGTGCCAGTAGTGCCCGGACAGGGGAATCTTTTTCACCCCTCCACTTT.

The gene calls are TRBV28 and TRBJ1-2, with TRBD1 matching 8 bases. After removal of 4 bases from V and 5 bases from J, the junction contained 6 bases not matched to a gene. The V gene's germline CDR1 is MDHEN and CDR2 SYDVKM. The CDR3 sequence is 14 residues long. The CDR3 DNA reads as TGTGCCAGCAGTTCGGGACAGGACAATTATGGCTACACCTTC. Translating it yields CASSSGQDNYGYTF.

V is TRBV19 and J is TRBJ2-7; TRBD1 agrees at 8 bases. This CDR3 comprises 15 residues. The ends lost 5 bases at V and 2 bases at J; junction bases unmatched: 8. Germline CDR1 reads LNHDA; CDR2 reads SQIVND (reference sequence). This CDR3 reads CASSPGQGPTYEQYF. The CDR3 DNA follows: TGTGCCAGTAGTCCCGGACAGGGACCGACCTACGAGCAGTACTTC. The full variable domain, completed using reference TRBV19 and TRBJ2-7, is DGGITQSPKYLFRKEGQNVTLSCEQNLNHDAMYWYRQDPGQGLRLIYYSQIVNDFQKGDIAEGYSVSREKKESFPLTVTSAQKNPTAFYLCASSPGQGPTYEQYFGPGTRLTVT.

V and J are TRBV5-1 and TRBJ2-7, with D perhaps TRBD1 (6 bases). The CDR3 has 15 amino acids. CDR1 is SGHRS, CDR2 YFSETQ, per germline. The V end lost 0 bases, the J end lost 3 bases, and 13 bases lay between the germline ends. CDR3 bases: TGCGCCAGCAGCTTGGAATCGGACAGAGTCTACGAGCAGTACTTC. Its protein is CASSLESDRVYEQYF. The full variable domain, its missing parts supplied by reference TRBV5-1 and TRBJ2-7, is KAGVTQTPRYLIKTRGQQVTLSCSPISGHRSVSWYQQTPGQGLQFLFEYFSETQRNKGNFPGRFSGRQFSNSRSEMNVSTLELGDSALYLCASSLESDRVYEQYFGPGTRLTVT.

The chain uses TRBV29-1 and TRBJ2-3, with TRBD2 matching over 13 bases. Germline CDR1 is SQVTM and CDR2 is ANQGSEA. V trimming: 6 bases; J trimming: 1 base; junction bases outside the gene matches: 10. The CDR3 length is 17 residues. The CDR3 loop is CSVVLAGGSYGTDTQYF. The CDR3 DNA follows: TGCAGCGTGGTACTAGCGGGGGGGAGTTATGGCACAGATACGCAGTATTTT.

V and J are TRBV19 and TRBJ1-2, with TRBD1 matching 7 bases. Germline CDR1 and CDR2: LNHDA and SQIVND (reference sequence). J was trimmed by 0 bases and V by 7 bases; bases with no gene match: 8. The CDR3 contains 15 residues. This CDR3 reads CASNEIGTANYGYTF. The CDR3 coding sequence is TGTGCCAGTAACGAAATCGGGACAGCTAACTATGGCTACACCTTC.

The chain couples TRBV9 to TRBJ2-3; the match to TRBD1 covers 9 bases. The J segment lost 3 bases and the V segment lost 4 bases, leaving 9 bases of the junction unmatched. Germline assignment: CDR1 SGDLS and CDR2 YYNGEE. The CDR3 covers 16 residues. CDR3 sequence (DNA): TGTGCCAGCAGCCCGAGGGGGGGACAGGGTACAGATACGCAGTATTTT. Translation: CASSPRGGQGTDTQYF.

CDR3 nucleotide sequence: TGTGCCAGCGGATCCCGATACCCCGGGACAGGGGTTGCTGGGGCACATGGTGGCAATCAGCCCCAGCATTTT. Amino acid sequence: CASGSRYPGTGVAGAHGGNQPQHF. The chain uses TRBV28 and TRBJ1-5; 10 bases are shared with TRBD1. Unmatched junction bases numbered 33, after V lost 8 bases and J lost 2 bases. This CDR3 spans 24 amino acids. Germline CDR1 is MDHEN and CDR2 is SYDVKM.

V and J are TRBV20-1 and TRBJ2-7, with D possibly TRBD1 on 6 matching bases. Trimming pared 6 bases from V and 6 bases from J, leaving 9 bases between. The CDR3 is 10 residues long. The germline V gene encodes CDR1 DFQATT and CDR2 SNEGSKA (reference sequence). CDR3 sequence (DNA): TGCAGTGCGGGGACAAGCGAGCAGTACTTC. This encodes CSAGTSEQYF.

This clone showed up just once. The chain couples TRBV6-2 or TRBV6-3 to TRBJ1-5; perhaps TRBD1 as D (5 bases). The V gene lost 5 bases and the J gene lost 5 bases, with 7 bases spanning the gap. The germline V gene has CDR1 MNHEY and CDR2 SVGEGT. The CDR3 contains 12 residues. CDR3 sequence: CASSGGYQPQHF. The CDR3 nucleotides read TGTGCCAGCAGTGGGGGGTATCAGCCCCAGCATTTT.

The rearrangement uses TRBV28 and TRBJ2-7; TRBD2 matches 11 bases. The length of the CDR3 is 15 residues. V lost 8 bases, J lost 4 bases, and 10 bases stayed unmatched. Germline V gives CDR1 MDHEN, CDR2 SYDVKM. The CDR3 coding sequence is TGTGCCAGCCGATCCGGGCTAGCGGGGGGTTACGAGCAGTACTTC. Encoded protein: CASRSGLAGGYEQYF.

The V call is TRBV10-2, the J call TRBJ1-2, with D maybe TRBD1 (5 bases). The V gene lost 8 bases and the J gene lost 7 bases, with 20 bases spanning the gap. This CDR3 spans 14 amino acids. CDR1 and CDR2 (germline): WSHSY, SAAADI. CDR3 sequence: CASGAPGGSRGYTF. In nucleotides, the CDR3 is TGCGCCAGCGGGGCCCCGGGGGGGTCGCGTGGCTACACCTTC.

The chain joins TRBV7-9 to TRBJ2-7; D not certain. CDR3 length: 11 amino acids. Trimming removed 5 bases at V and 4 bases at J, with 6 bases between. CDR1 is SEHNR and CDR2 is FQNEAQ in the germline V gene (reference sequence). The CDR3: CASSPGYEQYF. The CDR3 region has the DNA TGTGCCAGCAGCCCCGGGTACGAGCAGTACTTC.

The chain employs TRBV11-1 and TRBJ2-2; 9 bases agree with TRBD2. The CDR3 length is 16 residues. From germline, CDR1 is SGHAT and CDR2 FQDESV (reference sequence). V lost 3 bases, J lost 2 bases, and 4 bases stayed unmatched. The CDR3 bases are TGTGCCAGCAGCTTCCTAGCGGGGACCAACACCGGGGAGCTGTTTTTT. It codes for CASSFLAGTNTGELFF.

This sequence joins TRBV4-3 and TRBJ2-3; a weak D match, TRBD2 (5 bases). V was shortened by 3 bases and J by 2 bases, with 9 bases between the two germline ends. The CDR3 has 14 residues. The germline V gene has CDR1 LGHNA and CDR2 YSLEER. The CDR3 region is CASSHGIVTDTQYF. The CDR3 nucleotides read TGCGCCAGCAGCCACGGGATTGTCACAGATACGCAGTATTTT.

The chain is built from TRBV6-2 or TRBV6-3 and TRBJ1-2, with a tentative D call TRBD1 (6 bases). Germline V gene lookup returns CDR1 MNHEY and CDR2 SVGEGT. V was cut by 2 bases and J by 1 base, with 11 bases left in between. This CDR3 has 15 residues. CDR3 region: CASSYRAGDNYGYTF. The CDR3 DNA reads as TGTGCCAGCAGTTACCGGGCAGGGGATAACTATGGCTACACCTTC.

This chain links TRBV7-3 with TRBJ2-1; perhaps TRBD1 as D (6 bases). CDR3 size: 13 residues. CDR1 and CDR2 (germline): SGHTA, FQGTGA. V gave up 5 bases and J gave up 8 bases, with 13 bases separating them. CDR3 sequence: CASSRDIRDEQFF. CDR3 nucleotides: TGTGCCAGCAGCCGGGACATACGGGATGAGCAGTTCTTC. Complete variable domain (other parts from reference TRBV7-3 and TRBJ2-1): GAGVSQTPSNKVTEKGKYVELRCDPISGHTALYWYRQSLGQGPEFLIYFQGTGAADDSGLPNDRFFAVRPEGSVSTLKIQRTERGDSAVYLCASSRDIRDEQFFGPGTRLTVL.